This T cell receptor beta chain stems from a study of CD8 T cells in ankylosing spondylitis. Findings and caveats of the study: Disease-linked clones reportedly showed significant enrichment in matched ankylosing spondylitis synovial fluid.

This clonotype was seen ten or more times. What it binds is not known. Trimming stripped 0 bases from V and 0 bases from J, with 18 bases between. CDR3 length: 18 residues. The V gene's germline CDR1 is DFQATT and CDR2 SNEGSKA (reference sequence). Scientists made TCR beta libraries using quantitative 5'-RACE with molecular barcodes. From the 5' RACE reads, TCRdb called clonotypes with MiXCR, one entry per CDR3 protein. The table has 30,000 to 45,000 distinct CDR3 sequences, 9.5% to 11% seen once. The receptor comes from a male donor with ankylosing spondylitis. Sequences were obtained from synovial fluid, either unsorted or a sorted T cell fraction (not recorded which). V gene TRBV20-1 combines with J gene TRBJ2-1, with a possible D match to TRBD1 (5 bases). The CDR3 sequence: CSARDLGAPASSYNEQFF. The CDR3 DNA reads as TGCAGTGCTAGAGATCTTGGGGCTCCAGCGAGCTCCTACAATGAGCAGTTCTTC.